These 15 T cell receptor beta chains came from one sample sequenced in a study of shared clonotypes between healthy human individuals (dated by TCRdb to about 2020). CD8 naive samples were obtained by positive selection for CCR7 among CD45RO-negative cells, yielding a CD45RA+CCR7+ population from which TemRA cells were excluded. Library method: the immunoSEQ multiplex PCR assay. The immuneACCESS repertoire file appears here via TCRdb, limited to in-frame rearrangements. These files lack a portion of the clones; in checked studies, under half of the deficit traces to unresolved V genes, and the cause of the others is not known. For this sample there are hundreds of thousands of clones; roughly 95% appear just once. The top ten clonotypes cover around 0.12% of the sample. The sample taken for sequencing was naive CD8+ T cells sorted from blood. The cell subset or site label on this specimen signifies: CD45RA+CCR7+. Every receptor here comes from a woman in her 30s in good health.

The rearrangement uses TRBV6-8 and TRBJ2-5; D not resolved. V lost 4 bases and J 2 bases, leaving 5 bases between the germline ends. Germline lookup yields CDR1 MNHGY and CDR2 SAAAGT. CDR3 length: 12 residues. The CDR3 DNA follows: TGTGCCAGCAGTTCCAGTCAAGAGACCCAGTACTTC. Residues: CASSSSQETQYF.

The chain links TRBV19 to TRBJ2-1, with 13 bases lining up with TRBD2. Unmatched junction bases numbered 2, after V lost 5 bases and J lost 4 bases. The CDR3 sequence is 15 residues long. The germline CDR1 and CDR2 sequences are LNHDA and SQIVND (reference sequence). The CDR3 loop is CASSPLAGGYNEQFF. CDR3 bases: TGTGCCAGTAGTCCACTAGCGGGAGGGTACAATGAGCAGTTCTTC.

The gene calls are TRBV7-3 and TRBJ2-7; no firm D call. This CDR3 is built from 13 residues. V was cut by 2 bases and J by 3 bases, with 8 bases left in between. Germline V lookup: CDR1 SGHTA, CDR2 FQGTGA. CDR3: CASSLGRSYEQYF. CDR3 DNA sequence: TGTGCCAGCAGCTTAGGCCGAAGCTACGAGCAGTACTTC.

This rearrangement joins TRBV13 to TRBJ2-7; 11 bases map to TRBD1. Germline V gene data show CDR1 as PRHDT and CDR2 as FYEKMQ (reference sequence). This CDR3 spans 16 amino acids. V was clipped by 5 bases and J by 5 bases; unmatched bases: 11. In nucleotides, the CDR3 is TGTGCCAGCAGCCTCTCCCCCGGACAGGGGGCCCACGAGCAGTACTTC. Its protein is CASSLSPGQGAHEQYF.

The chain recombines TRBV7-9 with TRBJ1-6; D gene unclear. This CDR3 spans 12 amino acids. The germline V gene has CDR1 SEHNR and CDR2 FQNEAQ (reference sequence). Deletions cut 1 base from V and 8 bases from J, with 3 bases between. The CDR3 region is CASSLGDSPLHF. CDR3 nucleotides: TGTGCCAGCAGCTTAGGGGATTCACCCCTCCACTTT. Using reference TRBV7-9 and TRBJ1-6 for the parts outside the CDR3, the full variable domain is DTGVSQNPRHKITKRGQNVTFRCDPISEHNRLYWYRQTLGQGPEFLTYFQNEAQLEKSRLLSDRFSAERPKGSFSTLEIQRTEQGDSAMYLCASSLGDSPLHFGNGTRLTVT.

This chain connects TRBV11-1 to TRBJ1-1; 9 nucleotides align to TRBD1. V lost 1 base and J lost 4; bases outside the gene matches: 10. CDR1 is SGHAT and CDR2 is FQDESV in the germline V gene (reference sequence). This CDR3 has 17 amino acids. CDR3 nucleotide sequence: TGTGCCAGCAGCTTAGGATACCTACAGGGGGCGAGCACTGAAGCTTTCTTT. It codes for CASSLGYLQGASTEAFF.

The chain joins TRBV27 to TRBJ2-7; 9 nucleotides line up with TRBD1. The CDR3 has 15 residues. The germline V gene has CDR1 MNHEY and CDR2 SMNVEV (reference sequence). Unmatched junction bases numbered 8, after V lost 6 bases and J lost 2 bases. The CDR3 loop reads CASSNAGQGTYEQYF. CDR3 bases: TGTGCCAGCAGCAACGCCGGACAGGGGACCTACGAGCAGTACTTC.

The J gene is TRBJ2-1, the V gene TRBV28; a weak D match, TRBD2 (6 bases). V lost 6 bases, J lost 9 bases, and 12 bases lay in between. The V gene's germline CDR1 is MDHEN and CDR2 SYDVKM. CDR3 size: 12 residues. This CDR3 reads CASSTEGFEQFF. DNA of the CDR3: TGTGCCAGCAGCACGGAGGGCTTTGAGCAGTTCTTC. The full variable domain, rest sourced from reference TRBV28 and TRBJ2-1, is DVKVTQSSRYLVKRTGEKVFLECVQDMDHENMFWYRQDPGLGLRLIYFSYDVKMKEKGDIPEGYSVSREKKERFSLILESASTNQTSMYLCASSTEGFEQFFGPGTRLTVL.

CDR3 coding DNA: TGTGCCAGCAGCCAAAAAAAGGGGGTCGGTACCGATACGCAGTATTTT. Translated, it gives CASSQKKGVGTDTQYF. V gene TRBV14 combines with J gene TRBJ2-3; D perhaps matches TRBD1 (6 bases). The germline V and J ends were trimmed by 2 bases and 6 bases, with 18 bases remaining between them. The CDR3 length is 16 residues. Germline assignment: CDR1 SGHDN and CDR2 FVKESK.

V gene TRBV6-4 combines with J gene TRBJ2-1, with TRBD2 matching over 7 bases. Germline V gives CDR1 MRHNA, CDR2 SNTAGT. The CDR3 runs 16 residues. Germline trimming cut 3 bases from V and 3 bases from J; bases unmatched to any gene: 8. The CDR3 coding sequence is TGTGCCAGCAGTGAAGTGGCGGGAGTGGGCTACAATGAGCAGTTCTTC. This codes for CASSEVAGVGYNEQFF.

This clone has only one observation. This rearrangement joins TRBV27 to TRBJ2-3; 8 bases fit TRBD2. Germline values: CDR1 MNHEY, CDR2 SMNVEV (reference sequence). The CDR3 has 17 amino acids. Trimming removed 5 bases from V and 5 bases from J; junction bases left unmatched: 15. The CDR3, as DNA: TGTGCCAGCAGTCCCTTCCTCGGCGCGGGAGGAATAGATACGCAGTATTTT. It is translated as CASSPFLGAGGIDTQYF.

The CDR3 sequence: CASSYTAGGDYGYTF. The DNA of the CDR3 is TGTGCCAGCAGCTATACGGCAGGGGGCGACTATGGCTACACCTTC. The chain employs TRBV7-8 and TRBJ1-2, with 8 bases fitting TRBD1. Germline-derived CDR1 and CDR2 are SGHVS and FQNEAQ. This CDR3 comprises 15 residues. After removal of 4 bases from V and 3 bases from J, the junction contained 7 bases not matched to a gene.

This clone was seen only once. This chain joins TRBV5-6 and TRBJ2-1; 9 bases match TRBD2. The trim removed 3 bases at V and 8 bases at J, leaving 6 bases unmatched. CDR3 length equals 14 residues. CDR1 and CDR2 (germline): SGHDT, YYEEEE. CDR3 sequence reads: CASSYSGRGDEQFF. Written as DNA, the CDR3 is TGTGCCAGCAGCTATAGCGGGAGAGGCGATGAGCAGTTCTTC.

The rearrangement links TRBV10-3 to TRBJ1-3, with D possibly being TRBD1 (5 bases). V lost 10 bases to trimming and J lost 3 bases, with 19 bases between them. This CDR3 is built from 15 residues. The germline V gene has CDR1 ENHRY and CDR2 SYGVKD. The CDR3 DNA is TGTGCCAGCGAGCCGGGGCCAGAGTTTGGAAACACCATATATTTT. It encodes CASEPGPEFGNTIYF.

The V gene is TRBV28, the J gene TRBJ2-7; TRBD1 matches at 8 bases. The V gene end was trimmed by 1 base and the J gene end by 3 bases; junction bases not matched to a gene: 8. Germline-derived CDR1 and CDR2 are MDHEN and SYDVKM. The CDR3 extends over 16 amino acids. CDR3 DNA: TGTGCCAGCAGTTTATCCCTCCGGACAGGGCTCTACGAGCAGTACTTC. Translating gives CASSLSLRTGLYEQYF.